The 19 T cell receptor beta chains presented below share a single source sample, sequenced in a study of T-cell reconstitution after alpha-beta-depleted transplantation in children. The library targeted TCRbeta and was prepared with unique molecular identifiers. TCRdb used MiXCR to reprocess the PCR reads, holding one entry per CDR3 protein. This sample has 380,000 or so distinct CDR3 sequences, with 10% to 15% found just once. Sequenced here: PBMCs, sampled from the stem cell graft. These receptors were obtained from a human donor who donated a stem cell graft to a child with Fanconi anemia.

This clonotype was recorded a few times. The chain is built from TRBV19 and TRBJ1-1; D possibly corresponds to TRBD1 (5 bases). Germline CDR1 is LNHDA and CDR2 is SQIVND (reference sequence). V was cut by 6 bases and J by 0 bases, with 8 bases left in between. This CDR3 region has 13 residues. CDR3 amino acids: CASRQEMNTEAFF. CDR3 coding DNA: TGTGCCAGTAGACAGGAGATGAACACTGAAGCTTTCTTT.

This clonotype was recorded at least ten times. The rearrangement links TRBV6-2 or TRBV6-3 to TRBJ2-3; no definite D call. Germline V CDR1 and CDR2: MNHEY, SVGEGT. The CDR3 length is 14 residues. Trimming shortened V by 2 bases and J by 3 bases, and 9 bases separated the two germline ends. The CDR3 reads CASSYPMITDTQYF. The CDR3, as DNA: TGTGCCAGCAGTTACCCGATGATTACAGATACGCAGTATTTT.

This clonotype was recorded many times. V and J are TRBV9 and TRBJ2-3; D unclear. CDR1 SGDLS and CDR2 YYNGEE come from the germline V gene. The CDR3 is 13 amino acids. The V and J ends lost 1 base and 5 bases respectively, with 8 bases between them. CDR3 in amino acids: CASSVYTGDTQYF. The DNA for the CDR3 is TGTGCCAGCAGCGTATATACCGGAGATACGCAGTATTTT.

This chain connects TRBV3-1 to TRBJ1-2; 8 bases are a match to TRBD1. The CDR3 runs to 16 residues. The germline V gene encodes CDR1 LGHDT and CDR2 YNNKEL (reference sequence). Trimming at V came to 4 bases and at J to 6 bases, leaving 13 bases not matched to a gene. CDR3 coding DNA: TGTGCCAGCAGCCTCCTGGGGGGACAGGAGCAGCATGGCTACACCTTC. It translates to CASSLLGGQEQHGYTF.

This clonotype turned up a few times. This rearrangement joins TRBV6-2 or TRBV6-3 to TRBJ1-1; D ambiguous. CDR1 MNHEY and CDR2 SVGEGT come from the germline V gene. V lost 0 bases to trimming and J lost 6 bases, with 11 bases between them. CDR3 size: 14 residues. CDR3 sequence: CASSYSTPRSEAFF. DNA of the CDR3: TGTGCCAGCAGTTACTCGACTCCCCGTTCTGAAGCTTTCTTT.

This clonotype was recorded at least ten times. The J gene is TRBJ2-1, the V gene TRBV5-1, with 8 positions matching TRBD2. V lost 1 base, J lost 0 bases, and 3 bases stayed unmatched. This CDR3 region has 16 residues. Germline V CDR1 and CDR2: SGHRS, YFSETQ. This CDR3 is CASSLPAGVSYNEQFF. The CDR3 region has the DNA TGCGCCAGCAGCTTGCCAGCGGGGGTCTCCTACAATGAGCAGTTCTTC.

This clonotype occurred many times. The chain recombines TRBV6-5 with TRBJ2-3, with 12 bases aligning to TRBD2. J gave up 1 base and V 5 bases, and 4 bases lay outside the gene matches. Germline loops: CDR1 MNHEY, CDR2 SVGAGI. The CDR3 runs 16 residues. The CDR3 protein is CASSPRTSGGTDTQYF. The CDR3 bases are TGTGCCAGCAGTCCTCGGACTAGCGGGGGCACAGATACGCAGTATTTT.

This clonotype has only a few counts. The V call is TRBV20-1, the J call TRBJ1-5; D gene uncertain. V was clipped by 4 bases and J by 4 bases, with 17 bases between them. Germline CDR1 and CDR2: DFQATT and SNEGSKA (reference sequence). The length of the CDR3 is 15 residues. CDR3 protein: CSAIDSGRFNQPQHF. The DNA for the CDR3 is TGCAGTGCTATAGACTCTGGCAGGTTTAATCAGCCCCAGCATTTT.

The J gene is TRBJ2-7, the V gene TRBV12-3 or TRBV12-4, with 7 positions matching TRBD2. The junction had 5 bases not matched to a gene; V was cut back by 0 bases and J by 0 bases. The CDR3 runs to 16 residues. CDR3 coding DNA: TGTGCCAGCAGTTTAGCGCGCGGGAGACCCTCCTACGAGCAGTACTTC. Protein product: CASSLARGRPSYEQYF.

The genes are TRBV18 and TRBJ2-1, with 7 positions matching TRBD1. The V and J ends lost 4 bases and 3 bases, in that order; junction bases with no gene match: 6. The CDR3 spans 15 residues. CDR1 is KGHSH and CDR2 is LQKENI in the germline V gene. The CDR3 sequence is CASSQSGGLYNEQFF. The DNA for the CDR3 is TGTGCCAGCTCACAATCAGGGGGTCTCTACAATGAGCAGTTCTTC. The entire variable domain, with the rest obtained from reference TRBV18 and TRBJ2-1, is as follows: NAGVMQNPRHLVRRRGQEARLRCSPMKGHSHVYWYRQLPEEGLKFMVYLQKENIIDESGMPKERFSAEFPKEGPSILRIQQVVRGDSAAYFCASSQSGGLYNEQFFGPGTRLTVL.

This clonotype was recorded a few times. CDR3 amino acids: CASTLGGVGGTEAFF. The CDR3 DNA reads TGTGCCAGCACCCTAGGGGGGGTGGGAGGCACTGAAGCTTTCTTT. The chain combines TRBV12-3 or TRBV12-4 with TRBJ1-1, with TRBD1 as a possible D gene (6 bases). This CDR3 is 15 amino acids long. The ends were cut back, 7 bases at V and 4 bases at J, with 19 bases in the middle.

This chain joins TRBV9 and TRBJ2-3; tentative D call: TRBD1 (6 bases). Germline CDR1 is SGDLS and CDR2 is YYNGEE. This CDR3 is built from 14 residues. The V and J ends lost 6 bases and 2 bases respectively, with 13 bases between them. The CDR3 bases are TGTGCCAGCAACCATGGGGGCCACACAGATACGCAGTATTTT. As protein: CASNHGGHTDTQYF.

This clonotype was picked up one time. The rearrangement uses TRBV29-1 and TRBJ2-7, with a tentative D call TRBD1 (5 bases). The CDR3 is 18 amino acids. Germline CDR1 SQVTM, CDR2 ANQGSEA. The V gene lost 7 bases and the J gene lost 3 bases, with 31 bases spanning the gap. CDR3 bases: TGCAGCGCTTGGGTCTCGCTATTCGACAGAAAAGCCCTCTACGAGCAGTACTTC. Translation: CSAWVSLFDRKALYEQYF.

The chain carries TRBV20-1 and TRBJ2-7, with TRBD1 matching 7 bases. CDR3 length: 13 amino acids. J lost 3 bases, V lost 5 bases, and 7 bases had no gene match. Germline values: CDR1 DFQATT, CDR2 SNEGSKA (reference sequence). The CDR3 spells CSARPGQHYEQYV. The CDR3 DNA follows: TGCAGTGCTCGCCCGGGACAGCACTACGAGCAGTACGTC.

This clonotype has at least ten counts. The J gene is TRBJ2-3, the V gene TRBV29-1; D is perhaps TRBD2 (7 bases). The CDR3 has 15 amino acids. Germline V lookup: CDR1 SQVTM, CDR2 ANQGSEA. The germline V and J ends were trimmed by 5 bases and 3 bases, with 18 bases remaining between them. The DNA of the CDR3 is TGCAGCGTTTCGGGGGCTAGCGGCCCTACAGATACGCAGTATTTT. This gives the protein CSVSGASGPTDTQYF.

This clonotype was observed at least ten times. V and J are TRBV5-1 and TRBJ2-1, with unresolved D. With 0 bases removed from V and 1 base from J, the gap between germline ends came to 11 bases. The CDR3 is 16 amino acids. CDR1 is SGHRS and CDR2 is YFSETQ in the germline V gene. The CDR3 loop reads CASSLALSRSYNEQFF. CDR3 DNA: TGCGCCAGCAGCTTGGCCCTGAGTAGGTCCTACAATGAGCAGTTCTTC.

The gene calls are TRBV29-1 and TRBJ2-1; unclear D gene. Between the trimmed V and J ends, which lost 5 bases and 8 bases, there was a span of 19 bases. Germline values: CDR1 SQVTM, CDR2 ANQGSEA. The CDR3 has 14 amino acids. CDR3 nucleotide sequence: TGCAGCGTTAGTGGTCTCCTCCTCGAAGATGAGCAGTTCTTC. This gives the protein CSVSGLLLEDEQFF.

This clonotype was recorded a few times. The J gene is TRBJ1-2, the V gene TRBV10-2; D is unresolved. The V gene's germline CDR1 is WSHSY and CDR2 SAAADI. This CDR3 comprises 15 residues. The V and J ends lost 3 bases and 7 bases respectively, with 18 bases between them. CDR3 sequence reads: CASSERPDASIGYTF. The CDR3 DNA sequence: TGCGCCAGCAGTGAACGGCCCGACGCATCTATTGGCTACACCTTC.

The CDR3 reads CASGGTNYGYTF. The CDR3 DNA reads as TGTGCCAGCGGAGGAACTAACTATGGCTACACCTTC. This chain connects TRBV12-3 or TRBV12-4 to TRBJ1-2; D gene unclear. The CDR3 is made up of 12 amino acids. V was cut by 8 bases and J by 0 bases, with 7 bases left in between.